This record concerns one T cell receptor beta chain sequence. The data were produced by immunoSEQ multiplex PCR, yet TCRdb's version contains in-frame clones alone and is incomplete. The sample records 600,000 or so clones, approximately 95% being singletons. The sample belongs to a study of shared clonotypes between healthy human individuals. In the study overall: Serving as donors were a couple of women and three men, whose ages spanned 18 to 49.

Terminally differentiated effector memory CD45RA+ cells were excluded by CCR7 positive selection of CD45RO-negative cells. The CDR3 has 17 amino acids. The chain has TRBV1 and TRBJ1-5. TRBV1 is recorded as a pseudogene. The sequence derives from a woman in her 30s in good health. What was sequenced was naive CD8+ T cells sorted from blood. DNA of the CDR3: TGCACCAGCAGCCACACACGAAGAGGCAGGAGCAATCAGCCCCAGCATTTT. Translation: CTSSHTRRGRSNQPQHF.